Shown below are 9 T cell receptor beta chains from a single sample sequenced in a study of blood T cell repertoires in COVID-19. The data were produced by immunoSEQ multiplex PCR, yet TCRdb's version contains in-frame clones alone and is incomplete. The table has tens of thousands of clones, roughly 80% seen once; the top ten hold roughly 10%. Sample: peripheral blood. The source of these receptors is a woman in her 70s with active or convalescent COVID-19.

This chain uses TRBV19 with TRBJ2-1; a weak D match, TRBD1 (5 bases). CDR3 length equals 18 residues. Between the trimmed V and J ends, which lost 10 bases and 0 bases, there was a span of 25 bases. The germline V gene has CDR1 LNHDA and CDR2 SQIVND (reference sequence). The CDR3 loop is CATQSNTPGASSYNEQFF. In DNA form, the CDR3 reads TGTGCCACCCAATCAAATACCCCTGGGGCTAGCTCCTACAATGAGCAGTTCTTC.

V is TRBV5-1 and J is TRBJ1-1, with 11 bases lining up with TRBD1. V shed 4 bases and J 4 bases; nucleotides not matched to a gene: 3. Germline CDR1 reads SGHRS; CDR2 reads YFSETQ. This CDR3 comprises 14 residues. The CDR3 reads CASSAGTGGTEAFF. CDR3 bases: TGCGCCAGCAGCGCCGGGACAGGGGGCACTGAAGCTTTCTTT.

V and J are TRBV5-1 and TRBJ2-2, with D perhaps matching TRBD2 (6 bases). The CDR3 spans 16 residues. Germline V lookup: CDR1 SGHRS, CDR2 YFSETQ. V lost 7 bases, J lost 0 bases, and 16 bases lay in between. CDR3 sequence (DNA): TGCGCCAGCCGAGACTATGGGGGGTCGAACACCGGGGAGCTGTTTTTT. Translation gives CASRDYGGSNTGELFF.

The chain couples TRBV2 to TRBJ2-1; 8 bases agree with TRBD1. Per germline, CDR1 SNHLY and CDR2 FYNNEI. The CDR3 spans 14 residues. V gave up 5 bases and J gave up 6 bases; unmatched junction bases: 6. The CDR3 nucleotides are TGTGCCAGCAGTCGAGGACAGGGAGGCAATGAGCAGTTCTTC. It specifies CASSRGQGGNEQFF.

The chain joins TRBV24-1 to TRBJ2-6; 7 positions agree with TRBD1. Looked up from germline, CDR1 is KGHDR and CDR2 is SFDVKD. The CDR3 covers 15 residues. V shed 5 bases, J shed 6 bases, and the junction held 6 bases outside the gene matches. DNA for the CDR3: TGTGCCACCAGTGCTCCAGGGGGTCTGGCCAACGTCCTGACTTTC. Its translation: CATSAPGGLANVLTF.

This sequence joins TRBV6-5 and TRBJ1-5; 7 bases map to TRBD1. This CDR3 contains 15 residues. The ends lost 6 bases at V and 3 bases at J; junction bases unmatched: 8. Germline V CDR1 and CDR2: MNHEY, SVGAGI. CDR3 loop: CASRAVGQVNQPQHF. The CDR3 DNA reads TGTGCCAGCAGAGCGGTTGGACAGGTCAATCAGCCCCAGCATTTT.

The chain employs TRBV5-1 and TRBJ1-6; 7 bases are a match to TRBD1. Germline CDR1 and CDR2: SGHRS and YFSETQ. The CDR3 sequence is 14 residues long. V trimming: 0 bases; J trimming: 11 bases; junction bases outside the gene matches: 5. The chain's CDR3 is CASSLGQGDTPLHF. In DNA, the CDR3 is TGCGCCAGCAGCTTGGGGCAGGGGGATACACCCCTCCACTTT.

V gene TRBV28 combines with J gene TRBJ1-4, with D unresolved. Germline V gene lookup returns CDR1 MDHEN and CDR2 SYDVKM. The ends were cut back, 6 bases at V and 2 bases at J, with 4 bases in the middle. This CDR3 is 12 amino acids long. The CDR3: CASSRTNEKLFF. The CDR3 DNA reads as TGTGCCAGCAGCCGGACTAATGAAAAACTGTTTTTT.

V gene TRBV4-3 combines with J gene TRBJ1-6, with D perhaps TRBD1 (5 bases). Germline V lookup: CDR1 LGHNA, CDR2 YSLEER. This CDR3 region has 15 residues. V lost 0 bases and J lost 10, with 13 bases in between. CDR3 sequence reads: CASSQDSQGGSPLHF. Written as DNA, the CDR3 is TGCGCCAGCAGCCAAGATTCGCAGGGAGGCTCACCCCTCCACTTT.